This paragraph covers one T cell receptor beta chain sequence. The source of the sample is a study of OX40 agonist ivuxolimab in advanced cancers. Per germline, CDR1 MNHEY and CDR2 SMNVEV (reference sequence). Trimming cost V 5 bases and J 2 bases, with 10 bases left between them. This CDR3 contains 14 residues. TCRdb keeps only in-frame clones here, not all; method: immunoSEQ multiplex PCR. The table lists under 20,000 clones, over 55% of them singletons, with about a quarter in the top ten. The TCR was taken from an adult with an advanced solid tumor such as melanoma, head and neck, liver or kidney cancer. Sequences were derived from CD4+ or CD8+ T cells sorted from blood, sampled in a trial of the OX40 agonist ivuxolimab. V usage is TRBV27 and J usage is TRBJ2-1; D gene unclear. CDR3 nucleotides: TGTGCCAGCAGTCTGATTTCGCCCTACAATGAGCAGTTCTTC. Translation: CASSLISPYNEQFF.